This T cell receptor (beta chain) was identified during a study of shared clonotypes between healthy human individuals. Study-level results: Sharing across several donors was seen in around 5% of naive CD4 clonotypes. Generally, estimated richness proved larger in naive subsets than it did in memory subsets.

This was a deep-level run. Assay: immunoSEQ multiplex PCR; the TCRdb copy retains only in-frame clones and omits some. The table lists a few million clones, approximately 94% of them singletons, with more than 0.1% in the top ten. The healthy adult donors were HIV-negative and reported no recent acute infections or vaccinations. Worth noting for this clone: Its antigen is not identified.

Germline CDR1 and CDR2: MDHEN and SYDVKM. V was clipped by 3 bases and J by 5 bases, with 10 bases between them. The CDR3 totals 13 residues. This rearrangement joins TRBV28 to TRBJ1-2; D unresolved. The sequenced material came from naive CD4+ T cells sorted from blood. Subset meaning: CD45RA+ positively selected. The clonotype was recovered from a man aged 18 to 29 in good health. The CDR3 coding sequence is TGTGCCAGCAGTTTGAAAGGGATGTATGGCTACACCTTC. Encoded protein: CASSLKGMYGYTF.